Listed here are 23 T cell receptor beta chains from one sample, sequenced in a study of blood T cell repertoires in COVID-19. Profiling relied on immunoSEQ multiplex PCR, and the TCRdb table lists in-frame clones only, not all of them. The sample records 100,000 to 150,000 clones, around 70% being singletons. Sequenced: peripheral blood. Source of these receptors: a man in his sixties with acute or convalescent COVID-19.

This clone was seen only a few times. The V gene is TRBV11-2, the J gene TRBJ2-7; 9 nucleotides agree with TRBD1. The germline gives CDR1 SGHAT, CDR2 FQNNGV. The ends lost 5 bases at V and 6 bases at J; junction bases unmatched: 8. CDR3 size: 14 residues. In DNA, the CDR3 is TGTGCCAGCAGCAGGGGACAGGGTATTTTCGAGCAGTACTTC. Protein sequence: CASSRGQGIFEQYF.

The CDR3 DNA follows: TGTGCCAGTACTGCGGCCGCCGGCACAGATACGCAGTATTTT. This encodes CASTAAAGTDTQYF. This rearrangement joins TRBV19 to TRBJ2-3; D is unclear. CDR3 length equals 14 residues. Germline values: CDR1 LNHDA, CDR2 SQIVND (reference sequence). V lost 7 bases, J lost 1 base, and 12 bases lay in between.

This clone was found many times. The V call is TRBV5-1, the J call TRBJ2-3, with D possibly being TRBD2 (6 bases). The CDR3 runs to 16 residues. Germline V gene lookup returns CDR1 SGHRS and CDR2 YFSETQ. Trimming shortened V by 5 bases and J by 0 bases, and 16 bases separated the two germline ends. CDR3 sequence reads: CASSYGTPTSTDTQYF. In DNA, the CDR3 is TGCGCCAGCAGTTACGGGACTCCCACTAGCACAGATACGCAGTATTTT.

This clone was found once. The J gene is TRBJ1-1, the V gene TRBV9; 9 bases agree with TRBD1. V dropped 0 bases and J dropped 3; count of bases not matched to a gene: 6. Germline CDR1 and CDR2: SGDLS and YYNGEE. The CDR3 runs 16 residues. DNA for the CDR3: TGTGCCAGCAGCGTAGGAGGGACAGGGCGGCACACTGAAGCTTTCTTT. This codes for CASSVGGTGRHTEAFF.

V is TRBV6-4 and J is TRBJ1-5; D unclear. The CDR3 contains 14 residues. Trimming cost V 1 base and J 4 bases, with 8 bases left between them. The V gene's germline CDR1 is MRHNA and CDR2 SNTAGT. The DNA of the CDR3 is TGTGCCAGCAGTGACTGGGCAGGTAATCAGCCCCAGCATTTT. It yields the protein CASSDWAGNQPQHF.

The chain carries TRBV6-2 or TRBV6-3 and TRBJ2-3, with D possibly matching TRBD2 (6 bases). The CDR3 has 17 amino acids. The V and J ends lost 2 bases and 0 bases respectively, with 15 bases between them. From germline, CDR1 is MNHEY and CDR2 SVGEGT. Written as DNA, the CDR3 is TGTGCCAGCAGTTACATCTCACGAAGCGGGAGCACAGATACGCAGTATTTT. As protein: CASSYISRSGSTDTQYF.

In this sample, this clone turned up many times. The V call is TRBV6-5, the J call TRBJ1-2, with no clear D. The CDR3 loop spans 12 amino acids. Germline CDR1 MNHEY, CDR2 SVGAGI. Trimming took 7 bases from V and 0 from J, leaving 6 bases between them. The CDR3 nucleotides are TGTGCCAGCATGTCGGCTAACTATGGCTACACCTTC. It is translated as CASMSANYGYTF.

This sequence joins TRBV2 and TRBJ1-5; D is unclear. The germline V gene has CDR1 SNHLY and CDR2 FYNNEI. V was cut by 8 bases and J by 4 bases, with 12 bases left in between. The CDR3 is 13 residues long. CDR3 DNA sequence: TGTGCCAGCGAGGGTCGGCTGAATCAGCCCCAGCATTTT. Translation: CASEGRLNQPQHF.

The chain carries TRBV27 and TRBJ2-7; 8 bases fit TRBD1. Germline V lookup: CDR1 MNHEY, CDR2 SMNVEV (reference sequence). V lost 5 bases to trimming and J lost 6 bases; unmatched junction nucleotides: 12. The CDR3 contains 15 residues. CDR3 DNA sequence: TGTGCCAGCAGTCCTACCGGGACAGGTCTTGGCGAGCAGTACTTC. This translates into CASSPTGTGLGEQYF.

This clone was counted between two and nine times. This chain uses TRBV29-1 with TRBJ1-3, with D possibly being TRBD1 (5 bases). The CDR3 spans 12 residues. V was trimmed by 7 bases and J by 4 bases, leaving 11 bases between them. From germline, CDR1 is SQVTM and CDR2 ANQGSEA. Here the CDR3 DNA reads TGCAGCGCTGCCACAGGAGGAAACACCATATATTTT. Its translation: CSAATGGNTIYF.

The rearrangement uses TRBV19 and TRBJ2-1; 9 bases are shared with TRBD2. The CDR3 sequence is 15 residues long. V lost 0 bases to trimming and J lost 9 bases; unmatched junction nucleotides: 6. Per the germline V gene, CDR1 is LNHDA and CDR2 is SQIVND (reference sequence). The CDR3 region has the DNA TGTGCCAGTAGTATAGAGGGGACTAGCCGTGGTGAGCAGTTCTTC. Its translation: CASSIEGTSRGEQFF.

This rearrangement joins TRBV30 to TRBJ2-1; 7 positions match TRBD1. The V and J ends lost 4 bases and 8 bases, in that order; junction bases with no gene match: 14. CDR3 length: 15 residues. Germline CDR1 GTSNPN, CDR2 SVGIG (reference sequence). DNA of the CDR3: TGTGCCTGGACTCGGCTGGGACAGCCTATGGATGAGCAGTTCTTC. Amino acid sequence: CAWTRLGQPMDEQFF.

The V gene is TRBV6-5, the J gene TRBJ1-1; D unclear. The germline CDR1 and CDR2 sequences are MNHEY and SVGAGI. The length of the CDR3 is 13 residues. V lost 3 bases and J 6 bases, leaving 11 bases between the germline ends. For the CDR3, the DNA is TGTGCCAGCAGTTATCATTGGTACTCTGAAGCTTTCTTT. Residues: CASSYHWYSEAFF.

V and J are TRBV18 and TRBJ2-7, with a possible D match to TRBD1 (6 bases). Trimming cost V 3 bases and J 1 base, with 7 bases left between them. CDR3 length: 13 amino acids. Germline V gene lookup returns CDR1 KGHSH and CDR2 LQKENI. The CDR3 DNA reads TGTGCCAGCTCACCGGACAGATCCTACGAGCAGTACTTC. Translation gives CASSPDRSYEQYF. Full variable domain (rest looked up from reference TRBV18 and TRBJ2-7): NAGVMQNPRHLVRRRGQEARLRCSPMKGHSHVYWYRQLPEEGLKFMVYLQKENIIDESGMPKERFSAEFPKEGPSILRIQQVVRGDSAAYFCASSPDRSYEQYFGPGTRLTVT.

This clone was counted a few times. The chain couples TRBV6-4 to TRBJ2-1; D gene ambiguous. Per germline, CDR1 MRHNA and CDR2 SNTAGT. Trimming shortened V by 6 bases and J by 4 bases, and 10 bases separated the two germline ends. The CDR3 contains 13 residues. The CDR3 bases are TGTGCCAGCAGCCGAGAACGGTACAATGAGCAGTTCTTC. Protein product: CASSRERYNEQFF.

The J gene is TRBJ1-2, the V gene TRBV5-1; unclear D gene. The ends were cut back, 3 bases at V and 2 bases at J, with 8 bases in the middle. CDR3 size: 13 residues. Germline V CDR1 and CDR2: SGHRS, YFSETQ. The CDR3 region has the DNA TGCGCCAGCAGCTCGTCCGTCAACTATGGCTACACCTTC. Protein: CASSSSVNYGYTF.

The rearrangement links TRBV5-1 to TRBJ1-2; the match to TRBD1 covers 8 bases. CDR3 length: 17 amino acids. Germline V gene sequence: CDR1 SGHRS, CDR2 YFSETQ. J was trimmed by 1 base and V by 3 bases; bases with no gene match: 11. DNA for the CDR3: TGCGCCAGCAGCTGGCAACCGTCAGGGGGCGATAACTATGGCTACACCTTC. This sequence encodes CASSWQPSGGDNYGYTF.

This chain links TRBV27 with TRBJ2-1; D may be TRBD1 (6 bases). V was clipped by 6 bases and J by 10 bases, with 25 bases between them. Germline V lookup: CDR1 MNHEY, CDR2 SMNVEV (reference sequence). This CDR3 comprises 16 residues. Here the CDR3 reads CASSPGQLRLKSEQFF. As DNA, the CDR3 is TGTGCCAGCAGCCCCGGACAGCTCCGCCTTAAGTCGGAGCAGTTCTTC.

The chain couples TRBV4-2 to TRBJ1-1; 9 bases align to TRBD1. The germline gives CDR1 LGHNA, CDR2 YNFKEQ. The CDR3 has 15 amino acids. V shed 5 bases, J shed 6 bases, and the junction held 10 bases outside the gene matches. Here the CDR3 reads CASSGPGQGVSEAFF. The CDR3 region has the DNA TGTGCCAGCAGCGGGCCGGGACAGGGTGTGTCTGAAGCTTTCTTT.

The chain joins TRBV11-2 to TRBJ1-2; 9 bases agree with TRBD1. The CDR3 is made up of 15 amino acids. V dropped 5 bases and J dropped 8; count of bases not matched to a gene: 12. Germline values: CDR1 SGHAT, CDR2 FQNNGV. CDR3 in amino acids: CASSPYPQGARGYTF. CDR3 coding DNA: TGTGCCAGCAGCCCTTATCCACAGGGGGCACGGGGCTACACCTTC.

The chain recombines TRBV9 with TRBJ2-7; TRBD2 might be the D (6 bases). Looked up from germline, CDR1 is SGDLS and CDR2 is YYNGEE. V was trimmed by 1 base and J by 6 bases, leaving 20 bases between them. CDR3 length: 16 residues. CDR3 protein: CASSVSSEGPLGEQYF. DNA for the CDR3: TGTGCCAGCAGCGTAAGTTCGGAGGGACCCCTGGGCGAGCAGTACTTC.

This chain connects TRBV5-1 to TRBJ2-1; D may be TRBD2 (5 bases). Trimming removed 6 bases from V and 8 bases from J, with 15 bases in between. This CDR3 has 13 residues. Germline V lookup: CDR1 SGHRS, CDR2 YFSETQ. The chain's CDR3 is CASTSLTADEQFF. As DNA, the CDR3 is TGCGCCAGCACTAGCCTTACGGCCGATGAGCAGTTCTTC.

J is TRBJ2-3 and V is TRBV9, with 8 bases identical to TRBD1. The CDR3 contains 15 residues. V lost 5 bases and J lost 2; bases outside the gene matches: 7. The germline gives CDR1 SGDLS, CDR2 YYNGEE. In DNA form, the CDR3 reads TGTGCCAGCAGTCTTCCGGGACAGGCCACAGATACGCAGTATTTT. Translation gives CASSLPGQATDTQYF.